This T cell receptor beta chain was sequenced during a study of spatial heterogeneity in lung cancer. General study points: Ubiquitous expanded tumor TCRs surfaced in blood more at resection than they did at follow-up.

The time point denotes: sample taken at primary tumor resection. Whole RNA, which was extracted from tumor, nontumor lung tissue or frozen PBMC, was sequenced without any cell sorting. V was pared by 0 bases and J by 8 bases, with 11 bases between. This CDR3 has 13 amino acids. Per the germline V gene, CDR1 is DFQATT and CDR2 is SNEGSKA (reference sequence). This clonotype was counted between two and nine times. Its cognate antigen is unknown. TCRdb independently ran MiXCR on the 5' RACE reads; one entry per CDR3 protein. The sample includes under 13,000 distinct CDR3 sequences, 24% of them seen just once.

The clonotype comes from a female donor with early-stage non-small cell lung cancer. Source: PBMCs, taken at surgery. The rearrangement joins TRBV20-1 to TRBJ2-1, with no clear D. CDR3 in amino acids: CSARDSVGDEQFF. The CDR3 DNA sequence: TGCAGTGCTAGAGACTCCGTGGGCGATGAGCAGTTCTTC.